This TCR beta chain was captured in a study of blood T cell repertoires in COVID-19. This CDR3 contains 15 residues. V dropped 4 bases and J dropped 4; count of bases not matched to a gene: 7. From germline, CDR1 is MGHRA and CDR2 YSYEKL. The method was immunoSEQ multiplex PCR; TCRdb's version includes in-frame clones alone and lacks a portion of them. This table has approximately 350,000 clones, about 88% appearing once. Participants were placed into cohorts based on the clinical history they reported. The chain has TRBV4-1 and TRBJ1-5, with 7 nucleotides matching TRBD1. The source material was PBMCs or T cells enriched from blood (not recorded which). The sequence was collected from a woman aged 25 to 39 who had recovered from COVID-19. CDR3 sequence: CASSLRGEINQPQHF. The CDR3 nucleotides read TGCGCCAGCAGCCTCAGGGGGGAAATTAATCAGCCCCAGCATTTT.